This TCR beta chain emerged from a study of human T cells and chemical hapten exposure. MiXCR, applied by TCRdb to the RACE reads, yields one record per CDR3 protein. The data show about 380,000 distinct CDR3 sequences, with about 6% seen just once and 5% to 6% held by the top ten. V shed 3 bases and J shed 1 base, with 7 bases lying between them. Germline lookup yields CDR1 SGHTA and CDR2 FQGTGA. The CDR3 contains 15 residues. The time point was: patch test 2, 6 weeks after DPC sensitization. Treatment described: therapeutic diphenylcyclopropenone sensitization with weekly scalp DPC. This clonotype was recorded many times.

The TCR comes from a woman between 18 and 30 years old with alopecia areata. Some clones in this sample may be carry-over from other donors' samples. The sample consisted of whole blood, taken in connection with sensitization to the hapten diphenylcyclopropenone (DPC). The chain has TRBV7-3 and TRBJ1-6; D not certain. The CDR3 DNA reads TGTGCCAGCAGCTTTACCAATTCCTATAATTCACCCCTCCACTTT. Translation gives CASSFTNSYNSPLHF.